These T cell receptor beta chains were read from a single sample in a study of cytomegalovirus exposure and HLA in healthy donors. Here immunoSEQ multiplex PCR was the method, and the copy in TCRdb shows in-frame clones only, minus some. The table shows 100,000 to 150,000 clones, with 70% to 80% occurring only once. The sequenced material came from PBMCs. The receptors originated from a female donor in good health and CMV-seronegative. The CDR3 runs from the conserved cysteine through the conserved F or W. D genes are given only for firm matches. Only some rows state a clone size, as once, few, many or a class for expanded clones.

clone size	V gene	D gene	J gene	CDR3 DNA	CDR3 protein
few	TRBV5-1	NA	TRBJ2-7	TGCGCCAGCAGCTTGGTGGGCAGGACCTACGAGCAGTACTTC	CASSLVGRTYEQYF
NA	TRBV4-1	NA	TRBJ2-2	TGCGCCAGCAGCCAAGTAGCCGCCACCGGGGAGCTGTTTTTT	CASSQVAATGELFF
NA	TRBV6-6	NA	TRBJ1-5	TGTGCCAGCAGAGGGGGAGATCAGCCCCAGCATTTT	CASRGGDQPQHF
NA	TRBV11-2	TRBD2	TRBJ2-1	TGTGCCAGCAGCTTAGAGCCTAGCGGGAGAGGTGAGCAGTTCTTC	CASSLEPSGRGEQFF
NA	TRBV7-2	NA	TRBJ2-1	TGTGCCAGCAGCCCTCAGGGTTCCTACAATGAGCAGTTCTTC	CASSPQGSYNEQFF
NA	TRBV7-2	NA	TRBJ2-3	TGTGCCAGCAGCTCTGACACGTTTAAGGATACGCAGTATTTT	CASSSDTFKDTQYF
NA	TRBV4-1	NA	TRBJ1-4	TGCGCCAGCAGCCCGAGTAGCCCCCCTAATGAAAAACTGTTTTTT	CASSPSSPPNEKLFF
NA	TRBV27	NA	TRBJ1-2	TGTGCCAGCAGTCTTAAAAGCAACTATGGCTACACCTTC	CASSLKSNYGYTF
NA	TRBV6-4	TRBD1	TRBJ2-2	TGTGCCAGCAGCACGGGACAGGTCAACACCGGGGAGCTGTTTTTT	CASSTGQVNTGELFF
NA	TRBV28	NA	TRBJ2-5	TGTGCCAGCAGTTACAGTAACCAAGAGACCCAGTACTTC	CASSYSNQETQYF
NA	TRBV5-1	NA	TRBJ1-1	TGCGCCAGCAGCTTGCGGGGTGGCGGAACTGAAGCTTTCTTT	CASSLRGGGTEAFF
NA	TRBV18	TRBD2	TRBJ2-2	TGTGCCAGCTCACCCCCGGGGACTAGCGGGGACTATCGTGGGGAGCTGTTTTTT	CASSPPGTSGDYRGELFF
NA	TRBV5-8	NA	TRBJ1-3	TGTGCCAGCAGCTTGACGTCGGTCGATGGCACCATATATTTT	CASSLTSVDGTIYF
NA	TRBV7-6	TRBD1	TRBJ2-3	TGTGCCAGCAGCTTAGCTCTGGGACAGCCGAGCGCAGATACGCAGTATTTT	CASSLALGQPSADTQYF
NA	TRBV4-3	TRBD2	TRBJ2-7	TGCGCCAGCAGCCAAGGACTAGCGGCTGGCTACGAGCAGTACTTC	CASSQGLAAGYEQYF
NA	TRBV6-1	NA	TRBJ2-7	TGTGCCAGCAGTGAAAGTGGAGGGGTGTACGAGCAGTACTTC	CASSESGGVYEQYF
few	TRBV4-1	NA	TRBJ1-2	TGCGCCAGCAGGTCCACAGTGCGAACTAACTATGGCTACACCTTC	CASRSTVRTNYGYTF
NA	TRBV30	NA	TRBJ1-1	TGTGCCTGGAGCTCGGACAATGAAGCTTTCTTT	CAWSSDNEAFF
few	TRBV28	TRBD1	TRBJ1-2	TGTGCCAGCAGTCACCCGGGGACAGCCTATGGCTACACCTTC	CASSHPGTAYGYTF
NA	TRBV7-2	NA	TRBJ1-2	TGTGCCAGCAGCTTATTGGGCCGTGGCTACACCTTC	CASSLLGRGYTF
NA	TRBV4-1	NA	TRBJ2-7	TGCGCCAGCAGCCAAGATGGGGGCTGGGAGCAGTACTTC	CASSQDGGWEQYF
NA	TRBV7-9	TRBD2	TRBJ2-1	TGTGCCAGTTTATTTAGCGGGACCTTCAATGAGCAGTTCTTC	CASLFSGTFNEQFF
NA	TRBV28	NA	TRBJ2-3	TGTGCCAGCAAAACAGCTCCAGATACGCAGTATTTT	CASKTAPDTQYF
NA	TRBV5-5	TRBD1	TRBJ1-2	TGTGCCAGCAGCGTGACAGGGGACGATGGCTACACCTTC	CASSVTGDDGYTF
NA	TRBV4-3	TRBD2	TRBJ2-1	TGCGCCAGCAGCCCACCGGGACTAGCGGGAGGTTTAGATGAGCAGTTCTTC	CASSPPGLAGGLDEQFF
NA	TRBV9	TRBD2	TRBJ2-1	TGTGCCAGCAGTCCCCTCGGGACTAGCGGATACAATGAGCAGTTCTTC	CASSPLGTSGYNEQFF
NA	TRBV14	NA	TRBJ2-7	TGTGCCAGCAGCCAAGAATACCCCCAGGAGCAGTACTTC	CASSQEYPQEQYF
NA	TRBV29-1	TRBD2	TRBJ2-3	TGCAGCGTTGATCTAGCGGGGACAGATACGCAGTATTTT	CSVDLAGTDTQYF
NA	TRBV28	NA	TRBJ1-4	TGTGCCAGCAGTTTAAAGCGGGGCAATACTAATGAAAAACTGTTTTTT	CASSLKRGNTNEKLFF
NA	TRBV30	TRBD2	TRBJ2-1	TGTGCCTCCGCCAGCGGGAGGGACCTCTACAATGAGCAGTTCTTC	CASASGRDLYNEQFF
NA	TRBV7-9	NA	TRBJ1-2	TGTTCCAGCAGCTTAGTCCCGGGGGAAGTCACCTTC	CSSSLVPGEVTF
NA	TRBV7-6	NA	TRBJ1-3	TGTGCCAGCAGCTTAGCGGGTTATGGGGCAGACGCTGGAAACACCATATATTTT	CASSLAGYGADAGNTIYF
NA	TRBV4-1	TRBD1	TRBJ1-5	TGCGCCAGCAGCCAAGGACAGGGAGGATGGAATCAGCCCCAGCATTTT	CASSQGQGGWNQPQHF
NA	TRBV7-2	NA	TRBJ2-3	TGTGCCAGCAGCTTAGTCGGGGTTATCACAGATACGCAGTATTTT	CASSLVGVITDTQYF
NA	TRBV29-1	TRBD1	TRBJ2-7	TGCAGCGTTGCGACAGGGGCCTACGAGCAGTACTTC	CSVATGAYEQYF
NA	TRBV19	NA	TRBJ1-1	TGTGCCAGTACCATAGGGGAAGGGGAAACTGAAGCTTTCTTT	CASTIGEGETEAFF
NA	TRBV18	TRBD1	TRBJ2-6	TGTGCCAGCTCGGACAGGGGGCTAACCTCTGGGGCCAACGTCCTGACTTTC	CASSDRGLTSGANVLTF
NA	TRBV11-2	NA	TRBJ2-7	TGTGCCAGCAGCTTAGGGCGGGAGCAGTACTTC	CASSLGREQYF
NA	TRBV30	NA	TRBJ1-5	TGTGCCTGGAGCCATCGAACAGGTTCAAATCAGCCCCAGCATTTT	CAWSHRTGSNQPQHF
NA	TRBV19	TRBD2	TRBJ2-1	TGTGCCAGTACCCCGATACTAGCGGGTCCCAATGAGCAGTTCTTC	CASTPILAGPNEQFF
NA	TRBV7-7	NA	TRBJ2-2	TGTGCTAGCAGCTTAATCGGGACCGGGGAGCTGTTTTTT	CASSLIGTGELFF
NA	TRBV7-8	NA	TRBJ2-6	TGTGCCAGCAGCTTAAGTCGGCTAGCCGAATTCTCTGGGGCCAACGTCCTGACTTTC	CASSLSRLAEFSGANVLTF
NA	TRBV12-5	TRBD2	TRBJ2-1	TGTGCTAGTGGTCCGGCCCTAGCGGATGAGCAGTTCTTC	CASGPALADEQFF
NA	TRBV23-1	NA	TRBJ1-3	TGCGCCAGCAGTCAAGGCGAGGGTAGCGCTGGAAACACCATATATTTT	CASSQGEGSAGNTIYF
NA	TRBV6-5	NA	TRBJ1-1	TGTGCCAGCAGTTACCAGGGGCTGAGCACTGAAGCTTTCTTT	CASSYQGLSTEAFF
NA	TRBV27	TRBD1	TRBJ1-2	TGTGCCAGCACCCCGACAGGGACTAACTATGGCTACACCTTC	CASTPTGTNYGYTF
NA	TRBV9	TRBD1	TRBJ2-2	TGTGCCAGCAGCCCCACCCCGGGACAGGACGAGAACACCGGGGAGCTGTTTTTT	CASSPTPGQDENTGELFF
few	TRBV27	NA	TRBJ2-5	TGTGCCAGCAGTGTGGGGGGAGAGACCCAGTACTTC	CASSVGGETQYF
once	TRBV6-5	TRBD1	TRBJ2-3	TGTGCCACCGGGACAGGGGGCACAGATACGCAGTATTTT	CATGTGGTDTQYF
few	TRBV11-1	NA	TRBJ1-3	TGTGCCAGCGGGGACGGGAGCTCTGGAAACACCATATATTTT	CASGDGSSGNTIYF
NA	TRBV7-9	TRBD1	TRBJ2-1	TGTGCCAGCAGCTTAATTTGGCCAGGGGGCAATGAGCAGTTCTTC	CASSLIWPGGNEQFF
NA	TRBV6-1	NA	TRBJ1-1	TGTGCCAGCAGTGAACCCCCCCCCGGCACTGAAGCTTTCTTT	CASSEPPPGTEAFF
NA	TRBV5-6	NA	TRBJ2-1	TGTGCCAGCAGCTCGAATCGGGACTGGCCCTACAATGAGCAGTTCTTC	CASSSNRDWPYNEQFF
once	TRBV19	TRBD2	TRBJ2-2	TGTGCCAGTATCGGGGGAGGGACCGGGGAGCTGTTTTTT	CASIGGGTGELFF
NA	TRBV7-9	TRBD1	TRBJ1-2	TGTTCCAGCAGCCTAGGTCCGGGACAGGGTAACTATGGCTACACCTTC	CSSSLGPGQGNYGYTF